The clone carrying this TCR beta chain was detected ten times or more. Time point specified: persistent/refractory GD, antithyroid drugs over 5 years with positive TRAb. The TCR library was made from RNA extracted from PBMCs. The data stem from a study of regulatory T cells in long-lasting Graves disease. With V trimmed by 5 bases and J by 4 bases, 6 bases remained unmatched. Germline V gives CDR1 DFQATT, CDR2 SNEGSKA (reference sequence). This CDR3 is built from 15 residues. Building the TCR beta libraries relied on iRepertoire HTBI primers, and CDR3 regions underwent Arm-PCR. Via MiXCR, TCRdb re-called the multiplex PCR reads, giving one row per CDR3 protein. There are about 470,000 distinct CDR3 sequences in the sample; under 25% occur only once, and approximately 6.4% lies in the top ten.

This sequence was found in a female donor with Graves disease. The chain employs TRBV20-1 and TRBJ2-5; TRBD2 matches at 14 bases. This specimen consisted of peripheral blood mononuclear cells (PBMCs), obtained when the disease was refractory, from a patient treated with antithyroid drugs. CDR3 sequence (DNA): TGCAGTGCTGAGACTAGCGGGGGGGCAATAGAGACCCAGTACTTC. This codes for CSAETSGGAIETQYF.